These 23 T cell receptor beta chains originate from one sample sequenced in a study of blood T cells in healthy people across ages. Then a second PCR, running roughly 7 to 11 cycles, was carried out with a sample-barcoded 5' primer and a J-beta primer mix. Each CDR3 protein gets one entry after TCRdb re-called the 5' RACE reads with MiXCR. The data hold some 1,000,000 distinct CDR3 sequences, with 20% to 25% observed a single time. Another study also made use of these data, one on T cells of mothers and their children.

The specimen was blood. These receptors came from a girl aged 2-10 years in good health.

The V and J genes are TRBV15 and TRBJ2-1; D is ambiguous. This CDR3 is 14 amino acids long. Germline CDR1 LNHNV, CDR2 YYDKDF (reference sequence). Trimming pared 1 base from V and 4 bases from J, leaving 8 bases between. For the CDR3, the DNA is TGTGCCACCAGCAGAGCTCTTGAATACAATGAGCAGTTCTTC. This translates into CATSRALEYNEQFF.

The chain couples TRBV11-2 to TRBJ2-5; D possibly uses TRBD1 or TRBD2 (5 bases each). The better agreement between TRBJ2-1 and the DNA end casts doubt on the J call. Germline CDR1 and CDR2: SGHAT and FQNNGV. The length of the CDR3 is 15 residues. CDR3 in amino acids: CASSLRGDAYNEQFF. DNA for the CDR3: TGTGCCAGCAGCTTACGTGGGGACGCATACAATGAGCAGTTCTTC.

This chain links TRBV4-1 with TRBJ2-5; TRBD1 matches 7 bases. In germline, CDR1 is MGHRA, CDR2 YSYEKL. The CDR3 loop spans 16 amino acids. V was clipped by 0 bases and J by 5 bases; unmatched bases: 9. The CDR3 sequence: CASSQDQGEREETQYF. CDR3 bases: TGCGCCAGCAGCCAAGATCAGGGGGAAAGGGAGGAGACCCAGTACTTC.

The CDR3 here is CASSVQTSTRLSTDTQYF. DNA of the CDR3: TGTGCCAGCAGCGTCCAAACCTCGACACGGCTTAGCACAGATACGCAGTATTTT. The chain uses TRBV9 and TRBJ2-3; unclear D gene. The CDR3 totals 18 residues. Deletions cut 2 bases from V and 0 bases from J, with 19 bases between. In germline, CDR1 is SGDLS, CDR2 YYNGEE.

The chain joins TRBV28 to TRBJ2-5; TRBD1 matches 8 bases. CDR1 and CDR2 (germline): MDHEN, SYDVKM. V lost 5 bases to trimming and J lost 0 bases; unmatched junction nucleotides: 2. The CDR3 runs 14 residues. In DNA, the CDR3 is TGTGCCAGCAGTGAGACAGGGGACCAAGAGACCCAGTACTTC. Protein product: CASSETGDQETQYF.

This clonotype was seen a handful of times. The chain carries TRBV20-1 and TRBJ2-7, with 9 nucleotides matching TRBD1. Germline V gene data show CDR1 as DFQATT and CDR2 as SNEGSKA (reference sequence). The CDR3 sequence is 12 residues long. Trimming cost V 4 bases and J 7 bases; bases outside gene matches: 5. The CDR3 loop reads CSATGTGREQYF. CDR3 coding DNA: TGCAGTGCTACCGGGACAGGGAGAGAGCAGTACTTC.

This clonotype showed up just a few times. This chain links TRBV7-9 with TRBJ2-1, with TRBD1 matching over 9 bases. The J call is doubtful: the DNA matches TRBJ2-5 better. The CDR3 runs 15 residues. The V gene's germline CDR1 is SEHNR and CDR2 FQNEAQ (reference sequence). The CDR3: CASSWGQGLQETQYF. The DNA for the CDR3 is TGTGCCAGCAGCTGGGGACAGGGCCTCCAAGAGACCCAGTACTTC.

CDR3 nucleotides: TGTGCCAGTAACACTCTGATAAGCTCCTACAATGAGCAGTTCTTC. Translation: CASNTLISSYNEQFF. This chain joins TRBV27 and TRBJ2-1, with D uncertain. The CDR3 spans 15 residues. Germline lookup yields CDR1 MNHEY and CDR2 SMNVEV (reference sequence). V shed 9 bases and J shed 0 bases, with 15 bases lying between them.

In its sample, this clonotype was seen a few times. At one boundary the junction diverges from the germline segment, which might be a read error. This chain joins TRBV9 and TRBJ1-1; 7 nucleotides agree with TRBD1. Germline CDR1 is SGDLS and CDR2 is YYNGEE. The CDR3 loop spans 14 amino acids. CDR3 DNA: TGTGCCAGCAGCGTAGACGGACAGGAGACTGAGGCTTTCTTT. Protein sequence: CASSVDGQETEAFF.

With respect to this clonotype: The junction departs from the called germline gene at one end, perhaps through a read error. CDR3 amino acids: CANSVGLGNQPQHF. In nucleotides, the CDR3 is TGTGCCAACAGCGTAGGGTTGGGCAATCAGCCCCAGCATTTT. The genes are TRBV9 and TRBJ1-5; no clear D gene. Germline V gene lookup returns CDR1 SGDLS and CDR2 YYNGEE. CDR3 size: 14 residues.

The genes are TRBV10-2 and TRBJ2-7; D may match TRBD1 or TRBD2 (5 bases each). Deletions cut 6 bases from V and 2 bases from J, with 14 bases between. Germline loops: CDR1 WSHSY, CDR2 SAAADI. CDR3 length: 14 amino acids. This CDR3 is CASRDAGAPYEQYF. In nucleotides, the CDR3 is TGCGCCAGCAGGGACGCCGGGGCGCCCTACGAGCAGTACTTC.

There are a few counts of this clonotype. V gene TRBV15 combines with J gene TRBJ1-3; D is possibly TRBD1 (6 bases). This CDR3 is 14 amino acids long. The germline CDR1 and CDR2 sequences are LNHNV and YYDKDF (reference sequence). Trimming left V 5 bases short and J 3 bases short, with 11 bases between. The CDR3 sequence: CATSPTGGGNTIYF. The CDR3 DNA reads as TGTGCCACCAGCCCGACAGGCGGTGGAAACACCATATATTTT.

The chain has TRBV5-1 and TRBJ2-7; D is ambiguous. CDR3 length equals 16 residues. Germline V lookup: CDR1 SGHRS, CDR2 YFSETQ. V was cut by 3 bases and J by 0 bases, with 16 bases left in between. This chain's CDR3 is CASSSWTDQTSYEQYF. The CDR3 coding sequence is TGCGCCAGCAGCTCCTGGACGGACCAAACCTCCTACGAGCAGTACTTC.

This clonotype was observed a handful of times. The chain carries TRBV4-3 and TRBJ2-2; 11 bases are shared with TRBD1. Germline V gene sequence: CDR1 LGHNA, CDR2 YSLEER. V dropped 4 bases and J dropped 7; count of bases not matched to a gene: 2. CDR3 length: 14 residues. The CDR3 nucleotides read TGCGCCAGCAGCCCGGACAGGGGGCTCGGGGAGCTGTTTTTT. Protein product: CASSPDRGLGELFF.

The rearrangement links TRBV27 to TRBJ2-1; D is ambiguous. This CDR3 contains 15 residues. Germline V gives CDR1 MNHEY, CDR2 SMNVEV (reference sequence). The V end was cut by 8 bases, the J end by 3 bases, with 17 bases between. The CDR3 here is CASSHIRALYNEQFF. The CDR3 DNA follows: TGTGCCAGCTCTCACATCCGGGCTCTCTACAATGAGCAGTTCTTC.

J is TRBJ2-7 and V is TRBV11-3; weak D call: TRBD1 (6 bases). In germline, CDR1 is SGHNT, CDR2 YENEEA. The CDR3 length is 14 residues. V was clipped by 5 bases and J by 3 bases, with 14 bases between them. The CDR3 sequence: CASSPPSRGYEQYF. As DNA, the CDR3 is TGTGCCAGCAGCCCACCATCCAGGGGCTACGAGCAGTACTTC.

The CDR3 sequence: CSARLLQVNEQYF. CDR3 coding DNA: TGCAGTGCTAGACTTTTACAGGTCAACGAGCAGTACTTC. The chain carries TRBV20-1 and TRBJ2-7, with D perhaps matching TRBD1 (5 bases). Trimming removed 2 bases at V and 5 bases at J, with 13 bases between. This CDR3 is 13 amino acids long. CDR1 and CDR2 (germline): DFQATT, SNEGSKA (reference sequence).

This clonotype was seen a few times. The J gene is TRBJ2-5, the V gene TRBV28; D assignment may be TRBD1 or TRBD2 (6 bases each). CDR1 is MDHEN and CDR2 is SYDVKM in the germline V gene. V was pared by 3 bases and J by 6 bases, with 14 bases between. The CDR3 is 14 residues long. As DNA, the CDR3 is TGTGCCAGCAGTTTTATGGGGGGCGGGAAGACCCAGTACTTC. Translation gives CASSFMGGGKTQYF.

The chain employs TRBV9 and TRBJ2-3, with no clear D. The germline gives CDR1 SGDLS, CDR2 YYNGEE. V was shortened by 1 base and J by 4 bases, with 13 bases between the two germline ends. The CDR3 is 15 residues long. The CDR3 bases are TGTGCCAGCAGCGTAATGGGATTAGTGGCAGATACGCAGTATTTT. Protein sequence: CASSVMGLVADTQYF.

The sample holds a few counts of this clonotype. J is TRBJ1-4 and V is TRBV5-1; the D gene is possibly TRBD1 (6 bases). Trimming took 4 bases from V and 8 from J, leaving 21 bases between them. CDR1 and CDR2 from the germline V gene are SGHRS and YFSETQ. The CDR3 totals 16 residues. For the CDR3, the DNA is TGCGCCAGCAGCATGTATGTGCAACAGGGATCGGAAAAACTGTTTTTT. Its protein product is CASSMYVQQGSEKLFF.

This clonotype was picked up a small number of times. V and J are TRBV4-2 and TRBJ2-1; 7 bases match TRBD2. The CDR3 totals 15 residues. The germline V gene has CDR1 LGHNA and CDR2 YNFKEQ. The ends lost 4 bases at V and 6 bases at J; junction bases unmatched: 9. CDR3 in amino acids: CASSPQRDQGNEQFF. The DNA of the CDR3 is TGTGCCAGCAGCCCCCAGCGGGACCAAGGCAATGAGCAGTTCTTC.

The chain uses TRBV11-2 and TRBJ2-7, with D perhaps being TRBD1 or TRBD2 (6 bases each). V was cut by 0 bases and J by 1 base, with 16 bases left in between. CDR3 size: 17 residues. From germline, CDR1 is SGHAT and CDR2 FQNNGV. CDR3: CASSLDLGEGGSYEQYF. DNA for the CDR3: TGTGCCAGCAGCTTAGATCTCGGGGAAGGGGGGTCCTACGAGCAGTACTTC.

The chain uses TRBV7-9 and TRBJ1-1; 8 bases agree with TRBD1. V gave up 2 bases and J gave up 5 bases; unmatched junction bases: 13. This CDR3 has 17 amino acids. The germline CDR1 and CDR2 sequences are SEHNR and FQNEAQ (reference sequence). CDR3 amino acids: CASSLKVGRGPRTEAFF. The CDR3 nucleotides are TGTGCCAGCAGCTTAAAGGTGGGCAGGGGGCCGAGGACTGAAGCTTTCTTT.